This T cell receptor (beta chain) is drawn from a study of blood T cell repertoires in COVID-19 (dated by TCRdb to the early 2020s). In the study overall: Samples covering the acute and convalescent phases of COVID-19 were provided by collaborators in the United States, Italy and Spain. The prospective study material was composed of cDNA or gDNA derived from T cells, B-cell-depleted T cells, or PBMCs. Deeply sampled blood TCRbeta repertoires from subjects exposed to, actively infected with, or recovered from COVID-19 were included in the dataset. A freely available public database, intended as a resource for researchers studying the immune response to SARS-CoV-2, is where the repertoires were released. Samples came from the ongoing ImmuneRACE study (first 160 participants) plus 1,254 subjects from 6 global collaborators. The sample metadata nearly always contained a de-identified subject ID, COVID-19 status, age in years and sex. Where HLA class I and class II types were available, the types were taken from metadata supplied by the sample provider, not from assay-based typing.

The CDR3, cysteine through phenylalanine, is 15 amino acids long. Left in the record is the CDR3 DNA by itself, 45 bases read in frame from the first base. Clipping removes 3 bases from V and 6 bases from J, with 9 as the unmatched junction base count. The CDR1 and CDR2 encoded by the germline V gene (reference sequence) are LNHDA and SQIVND. Comment on this clone: There is no known antigen for this receptor. Base qualities are not at hand, and no much larger clone is one base apart.

General study outcomes and caveats: Clinical and demographic metadata were provided uncurated, with the amount varying by source and participant.

Each collaborating institution followed its own protocols to collect whole blood in K2EDTA tubes. For TCRbeta analysis, collaborators shipped samples in one of three forms: frozen whole blood, isolated PBMCs, or DNA extracted from either of those sample types. The immunoSEQ Assay, a bias-controlled multiplex PCR, was used to amplify TCRbeta CDR3 regions from genomic DNA. In the paper's pipeline: The number of nucleated cells in each sample was estimated by amplification of reference gene primers within the assay. To quantify the absolute abundance of each unique TCRbeta CDR3 rearrangement, sequence reads were collapsed and filtered. For each sample, productive Simpson clonality was calculated as the square root of Simpson's diversity index over productive rearrangements. TCRdb carries this immuneACCESS record with in-frame sequences only. Its versions omit some clonotypes, under half of them owing to an unresolved V gene in the studies checked, with the rest unexplained. Clone size and the V and J calls come from that table; the DNA yielded D and trimming. The sample table holds about 74,000 clones, of which 84% were seen once. The ten largest clones represent 8.8% of the sample.

Rearrangement joined TRBV19 to TRBJ2-7, and 9 junction bases match TRBD1. Sequenced: peripheral blood. This clonotype originated in a man aged 50-60 years with active COVID-19. The CDR3: CASSIPGQGISEQYF. The sequenced DNA: TGTGCCAGTAGTATTCCGGGACAGGGTATTTCCGAGCAGTACTTC.